Shown below are 5 T cell receptor beta chains from a single sample sequenced in a study of shared clonotypes between healthy human individuals. Libraries were prepared by immunoSEQ multiplex PCR; TCRdb keeps only in-frame clonotypes and omits some of them. Here the sample spans about 520,000 clones, about 85% being singletons. Source material: PBMCs. The receptors derive from a middle-aged woman in good health. Some clones in this sample may be carry-over from other donors' samples.

This clone showed up many times. V and J are TRBV5-1 and TRBJ2-3; TRBD2 agrees at 14 bases. Per germline, CDR1 SGHRS and CDR2 YFSETQ. The length of the CDR3 is 16 residues. With 0 bases clipped from V and 6 bases from J, the junction kept 3 bases outside the gene matches. CDR3 DNA sequence: TGCGCCAGCAGCTTGGGACTAGCGGGAGGGCCGGATACGCAGTATTTT. Its translation: CASSLGLAGGPDTQYF.

This chain uses TRBV6-1 with TRBJ1-1; a weak D match, TRBD1 (5 bases). Trimming left V 2 bases short and J 10 bases short, with 17 bases between. The CDR3 sequence is 14 residues long. Looked up from germline, CDR1 is MNHNS and CDR2 is SASEGT. The CDR3 spells CASSESGGVSVAFF. CDR3 coding DNA: TGTGCCAGCAGTGAATCGGGGGGGGTTTCAGTAGCTTTCTTT.

This chain joins TRBV6-6 and TRBJ1-2, with a weak D call TRBD1 (6 bases). Germline CDR1 reads MNHNY; CDR2 reads SVGAGI (reference sequence). V gave up 6 bases and J gave up 10 bases, with 24 bases separating them. The CDR3 extends over 15 amino acids. The chain's CDR3 is CASRPGVGGDKDYTF. The CDR3 DNA reads as TGTGCCAGCAGGCCAGGGGTCGGGGGTGATAAAGACTACACCTTC.

A word on this clone: The likely explanation is a read error, given a far larger clone one base away. The gene calls are TRBV11-2 and TRBJ1-2; D gene uncertain. The germline CDR1 and CDR2 sequences are SGHAT and FQNNGV. The CDR3 spans 11 residues. In nucleotides, the CDR3 is TGTGCCGGCAGCTCCCTCTATGGCTACACCTTC. Translated: CAGSSLYGYTF.

In its sample, this clone was seen many times. Other DNA sequences in this sample translate to the same CDR3. The V gene is TRBV6-1, the J gene TRBJ1-5; the match to TRBD1 covers 9 bases. Unmatched junction bases numbered 16, after V lost 4 bases and J lost 0 bases. The CDR3 has 20 residues. From germline, CDR1 is MNHNS and CDR2 SASEGT. CDR3 sequence (DNA): TGTGCCAGCAGTGGACGGTCGGGACAGGGATACACCTATAGCAATCAGCCCCAGCATTTT. It encodes CASSGRSGQGYTYSNQPQHF.